Sequencing of this T cell receptor (beta chain) was carried out in a study of T-cell reconstitution after alpha-beta-depleted transplantation in children. Germline values: CDR1 SQVTM, CDR2 ANQGSEA. V was clipped by 6 bases and J by 5 bases, with 19 bases between them. The CDR3 spans 14 residues. In this sample, this clonotype turned up a few times. Preparation of the TCRbeta library used unique molecular identifiers. TCRdb itself ran the PCR reads through MiXCR, one entry per CDR3 protein. There are 250,000 to 400,000 distinct CDR3 sequences in the sample; 23% occur only once, and over 9.5% lies in the top ten.

The TCR comes from a male patient aged 10 to 17 who had a stem cell transplant for acute lymphoblastic leukemia, so the T cells may come from the graft donor. Sequencing used PBMCs, mostly from graft donor cells, obtained 180 days after TCRalphabeta/CD19-depleted stem cell transplant. The chain couples TRBV29-1 to TRBJ2-5; D possibly corresponds to TRBD2 (6 bases). The CDR3 sequence is CSVNTPRGLETQYF. In DNA, the CDR3 is TGCAGCGTCAATACCCCTCGGGGACTGGAGACCCAGTACTTC. The full variable domain, its missing parts supplied by reference TRBV29-1 and TRBJ2-5, is SAVISQKPSRDICQRGTSLTIQCQVDSQVTMMFWYRQQPGQSLTLIATANQGSEATYESGFVIDKFPISRPNLTFSTLTVSNMSPEDSSIYLCSVNTPRGLETQYFGPGTRLLVL.